This is a list of T cell receptor beta chains from one sample in a study of CD8 T cells in ankylosing spondylitis. Using its own MiXCR run on the 5' RACE reads, TCRdb lists one record per CDR3 protein. This sample has roughly 90,000 distinct CDR3 sequences, with approximately 8.9% found just once. The source material was blood, either unsorted or a sorted T cell fraction (not recorded which). The receptor source for this set is a male donor with ankylosing spondylitis. CDR3s include the opening cysteine and the closing phenylalanine or tryptophan. A D gene is named only where the DNA matches it firmly. Size values are once, few and many counts, or a class for expanded clones, and some rows have none.

CDR3aa	CDR3nt	d_gene	j_gene	v_gene	abundance
CASSFDFGAELFF	TGTGCCAGCAGTTTTGATTTTGGAGCGGAGCTGTTTTTT	.	TRBJ2-2	TRBV28	.
CASSFLSDGLSSYEQYF	TGTGCCAGCAGCTTCTTATCGGACGGACTTAGCTCCTACGAGCAGTACTTC	.	TRBJ2-7	TRBV11-2	many
CASSLRDGRGYEQYF	TGTGCCAGCAGCCTAAGGGACGGAAGGGGCTACGAGCAGTACTTC	.	TRBJ2-7	TRBV7-7	.
CASSPPVAAGDNYGYTF	TGTGCCAGCAGCCCGCCCGTTGCGGCAGGGGATAACTATGGCTACACCTTC	.	TRBJ1-2	TRBV7-9	.
CASSPPRGGFEYNSPLHF	TGTGCCAGCAGCCCTCCCCGAGGCGGTTTCGAGTATAATTCACCCCTCCACTTT	.	TRBJ1-6	TRBV11-2	few
CASVGQGSNQPQHF	TGTGCCAGCGTGGGACAGGGGAGCAATCAGCCCCAGCATTTT	TRBD1	TRBJ1-5	TRBV7-9	few
CASSPFSDTQYF	TGTGCCAGCAGTCCTTTCTCAGATACGCAGTATTTT	.	TRBJ2-3	TRBV12-3/TRBV12-4	many
CASSLGEGEAFF	TGTGCCAGCAGCCTGGGGGAGGGTGAAGCTTTCTTT	.	TRBJ1-1	TRBV7-9	many
CASSPYRAANTGELFF	TGTGCCAGCAGCCCTTACCGGGCGGCGAACACCGGGGAGCTGTTTTTT	.	TRBJ2-2	TRBV3-1	.
CSARDLGLAGGSSTDTQYF	TGCAGTGCTAGAGATTTGGGATTAGCGGGAGGTTCTAGCACAGATACGCAGTATTTT	TRBD2	TRBJ2-3	TRBV20-1	few
CASSVTGGRETQYF	TGTGCCAGCAGCGTTACAGGGGGCCGAGAGACCCAGTACTTC	TRBD1	TRBJ2-5	TRBV5-6	few
CFTRTPSTDTQYF	TGCTTTACCAGAACGCCTAGCACAGATACGCAGTATTTT	.	TRBJ2-3	TRBV20-1	many
CASSPASGRSYEQYF	TGTGCCAGCAGCCCAGCTAGCGGGCGTTCCTACGAGCAGTACTTC	TRBD2	TRBJ2-7	TRBV7-9	few
CASSLEAGDNEQFF	TGTGCCAGCAGTTTAGAGGCGGGAGACAATGAGCAGTTCTTC	TRBD2	TRBJ2-1	TRBV27	many
CASSLAGGGNQPQHF	TGTGCCAGCAGCTTAGCAGGGGGCGGCAATCAGCCCCAGCATTTT	TRBD1	TRBJ1-5	TRBV7-8	few
CASNENTEAFF	TGTGCCAGCAATGAGAACACTGAAGCTTTCTTT	.	TRBJ1-1	TRBV6-1	.
CASSQYSGTELHTGELFF	TGTGCCAGCAGCCAATATTCCGGGACAGAGTTGCACACCGGGGAGCTGTTTTTT	TRBD1	TRBJ2-2	TRBV11-1	many
CASSQEGGGRYNEQFF	TGTGCCAGCAGCCAAGAGGGGGGGGGCCGCTACAATGAGCAGTTCTTC	.	TRBJ2-1	TRBV4-2	many
CASSATGGNSPLHF	TGTGCCAGCAGTGCTACAGGGGGAAATTCACCCCTCCACTTT	TRBD1	TRBJ1-6	TRBV12-3/TRBV12-4	many
CASTDDRDEQYF	TGTGCCAGCACCGATGACAGGGACGAGCAGTACTTC	TRBD1	TRBJ2-7	TRBV2	many
CASRTGDYGYTF	TGTGCCAGCAGGACAGGGGACTATGGCTACACCTTC	TRBD1	TRBJ1-2	TRBV12-3/TRBV12-4	many
CASTGGTSAPYEQFF	TGTGCCAGCACCGGCGGGACTAGCGCTCCGTATGAGCAGTTCTTC	TRBD2	TRBJ2-1	TRBV9	.
CASSLKRSTDTQYF	TGTGCCAGCAGTTTGAAGCGGAGCACAGATACGCAGTATTTT	.	TRBJ2-3	TRBV12-3/TRBV12-4	few
CASSLVIGAYEQYF	TGTGCCAGCAGCTTGGTGATAGGGGCCTACGAGCAGTACTTC	.	TRBJ2-7	TRBV5-5	many
CASSERGQTTEAFF	TGCGCCAGCAGTGAGCGGGGGCAGACCACTGAAGCTTTCTTT	.	TRBJ1-1	TRBV10-2	.
CASSSLAGAGYNEQFF	TGTGCCAGCAGTTCTCTAGCGGGAGCAGGCTACAATGAGCAGTTCTTC	TRBD2	TRBJ2-1	TRBV6-4	.
CASSQGQTYEQYF	TGTGCCAGCAGCCAAGGCCAGACCTACGAGCAGTACTTC	.	TRBJ2-7	TRBV4-2	many
CASSSTGGHGGELFF	TGTGCCAGCAGCTCGACAGGGGGTCACGGCGGGGAGCTGTTTTTT	TRBD1	TRBJ2-2	TRBV7-9	few
CSAKPYLVSSYNEQFF	TGCAGTGCAAAACCCTACCTAGTATCCTCCTACAATGAGCAGTTCTTC	.	TRBJ2-1	TRBV20-1	.
CASSQDIALPYNEQFF	TGTGCCAGCAGCCAAGATATTGCGCTACCTTACAATGAGCAGTTCTTC	.	TRBJ2-1	TRBV14	.
CASSNFQGGSPEAFF	TGTGCCAGCAGCAATTTTCAAGGGGGCAGCCCTGAAGCTTTCTTT	TRBD1	TRBJ1-1	TRBV7-6	few
CASSRLGGEANEQFF	TGTGCCAGCAGTCGACTTGGAGGGGAAGCAAATGAGCAGTTCTTC	.	TRBJ2-1	TRBV2	many
CASSVGRRVSYNEQFF	TGTGCCAGCAGTGTTGGCAGGAGGGTTTCCTACAATGAGCAGTTCTTC	.	TRBJ2-1	TRBV2	.
CASTFGGDEQFF	TGTGCCAGCACCTTCGGTGGGGATGAGCAGTTCTTC	.	TRBJ2-1	TRBV2	many
CASQAGGPYNEQFF	TGTGCCAGTCAAGCGGGAGGGCCGTACAATGAGCAGTTCTTC	TRBD2	TRBJ2-1	TRBV27	many
CASRGYLLADSYEQYF	TGTGCCAGCAGGGGTTACTTACTAGCGGACTCCTACGAGCAGTACTTC	TRBD2	TRBJ2-7	TRBV2	few
CASSLVGEEDEKLFF	TGTGCCAGCAGCTTAGTGGGGGAAGAGGATGAAAAACTGTTTTTT	.	TRBJ1-4	TRBV7-9	.
CASSLRTSGGEQFF	TGTGCCAGCAGCTTGCGGACTAGCGGGGGTGAGCAGTTCTTC	TRBD2	TRBJ2-1	TRBV5-6	many
CASSLGVPGITTTLQYF	TGCGCCAGCAGCTTGGGAGTTCCCGGAATAACTACTACGCTGCAGTACTTC	.	TRBJ2-7	TRBV5-1	many
CAIMDLNTEAFF	TGTGCCATCATGGACCTGAACACTGAAGCTTTCTTT	.	TRBJ1-1	TRBV10-3	many
CASRESGGTYNEQFF	TGCGCCAGCAGAGAGAGCGGGGGTACCTACAATGAGCAGTTCTTC	TRBD2	TRBJ2-1	TRBV10-2	.
CASKAPSGYNEQFF	TGTGCCAGCAAAGCGCCTAGCGGCTACAATGAGCAGTTCTTC	TRBD2	TRBJ2-1	TRBV2	.
CASSPWIQGIEDTQYF	TGTGCCAGCAGTCCGTGGATACAGGGGATCGAAGATACGCAGTATTTT	TRBD1	TRBJ2-3	TRBV12-3/TRBV12-4	many
CATSDSEAEGTSGSSWVTDTQYF	TGTGCCACCAGTGATTCCGAGGCCGAGGGAACTAGCGGGAGCAGTTGGGTCACAGATACGCAGTATTTT	TRBD2	TRBJ2-3	TRBV24-1	.
CSARGDRAINEQYF	TGCAGTGCTAGGGGGGACAGGGCTATCAACGAGCAGTACTTC	TRBD1	TRBJ2-7	TRBV20-1	many
CASSHPGGLETQYF	TGTGCCAGCAGCCACCCAGGGGGCTTGGAGACCCAGTACTTC	TRBD1	TRBJ2-5	TRBV3-1	few
CASSPGTGTGYEQYF	TGTGCCAGCAGTCCGGGGACAGGGACAGGGTACGAGCAGTACTTC	TRBD1	TRBJ2-7	TRBV27	.